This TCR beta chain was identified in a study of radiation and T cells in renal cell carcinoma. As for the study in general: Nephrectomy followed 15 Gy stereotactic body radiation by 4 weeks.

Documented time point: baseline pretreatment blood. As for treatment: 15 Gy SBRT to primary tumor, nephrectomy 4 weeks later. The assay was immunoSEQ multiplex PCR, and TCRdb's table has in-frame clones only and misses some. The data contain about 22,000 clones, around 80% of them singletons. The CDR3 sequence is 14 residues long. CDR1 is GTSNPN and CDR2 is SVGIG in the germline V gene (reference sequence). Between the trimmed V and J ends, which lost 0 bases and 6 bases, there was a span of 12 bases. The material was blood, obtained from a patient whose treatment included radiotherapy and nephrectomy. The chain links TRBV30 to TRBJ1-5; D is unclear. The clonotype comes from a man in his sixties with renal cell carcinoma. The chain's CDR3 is CAWSVLGVGQPQHF. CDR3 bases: TGTGCCTGGAGTGTACTTGGGGTTGGTCAGCCCCAGCATTTT.